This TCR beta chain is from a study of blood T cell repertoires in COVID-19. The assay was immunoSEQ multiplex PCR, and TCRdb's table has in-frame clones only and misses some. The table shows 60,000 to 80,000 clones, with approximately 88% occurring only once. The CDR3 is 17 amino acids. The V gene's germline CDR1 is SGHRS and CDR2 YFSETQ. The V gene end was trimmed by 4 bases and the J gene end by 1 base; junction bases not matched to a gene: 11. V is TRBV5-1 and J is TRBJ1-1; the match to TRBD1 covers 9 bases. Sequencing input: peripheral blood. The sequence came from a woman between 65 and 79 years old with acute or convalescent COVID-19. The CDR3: CASSVGQGFEWNTEAFF. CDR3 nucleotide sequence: TGCGCCAGCAGCGTGGGACAGGGTTTCGAGTGGAACACTGAAGCTTTCTTT. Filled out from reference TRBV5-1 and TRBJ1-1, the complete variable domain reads KAGVTQTPRYLIKTRGQQVTLSCSPISGHRSVSWYQQTPGQGLQFLFEYFSETQRNKGNFPGRFSGRQFSNSRSEMNVSTLELGDSALYLCASSVGQGFEWNTEAFFGQGTRLTVV.